The rows below give T cell receptor beta chains drawn from one sample of a study of blood T cell repertoires in COVID-19. TCRdb keeps only in-frame clones here, not all; method: immunoSEQ multiplex PCR. The table shows about 170,000 clones, with around 82% occurring only once. The specimen sequenced was peripheral blood. All receptors derive from a human donor with acute or convalescent COVID-19. The donor label of this sample is uncertain. Both conserved end residues are part of each CDR3. The D gene is left open where the match is weak. Some rows have no size entry. The others give once, few or many, or a class for an expanded clone.

cdr3_nt cdr3_aa d_call v_call clone_size j_call
TGCGCCAGCAGCTTGGCGGCGGCGGAGGGTGAAAAACTGTTTTTT CASSLAAAEGEKLFF . TRBV5-1 once TRBJ1-4
TGCGCCAGCAGCCAATCCACAGGGGATTATAATTCACCCCTCCACTTT CASSQSTGDYNSPLHF TRBD1 TRBV5-1 . TRBJ1-6
TGTGCCAGCAGTTCATCCTTAGCGGGACTTGGCAATGAGCAGTTCTTC CASSSSLAGLGNEQFF TRBD2 TRBV28 . TRBJ2-1
TGCGCCAGCAGCCAACTATGGAGGGCCCTTTACCGCGAGCAGTACTTC CASSQLWRALYREQYF . TRBV4-1 . TRBJ2-7
TGTGCCAGCAGTTACGGACAGTCGTATGGCTACACCTTC CASSYGQSYGYTF . TRBV7-9 . TRBJ1-2
TGTGCCAGCGAAGACAGCTATGGCTACACCTTC CASEDSYGYTF . TRBV28 . TRBJ1-2
TGTGCCAGCAGCACCCCCGGACAGGGGAGTACTGAAGCTTTCTTT CASSTPGQGSTEAFF TRBD1 TRBV11-2 . TRBJ1-1
TGTGCCAGCAGCGACTCGGACAGGCAAGAGACCCAGTACTTC CASSDSDRQETQYF TRBD1 TRBV25-1 . TRBJ2-5
TGTGCCAGCAGCCAACCGGGACTAGGATACAATGAGCAGTTCTTC CASSQPGLGYNEQFF TRBD2 TRBV14 . TRBJ2-1
TGTGCCAGCATATCGGGGGGCTGGAACACTGAAGCTTTCTTT CASISGGWNTEAFF . TRBV28 . TRBJ1-1
TGTGCCAGCAGCCCCCGACTAGCGGGGAAGGATGAGCAGTTCTTC CASSPRLAGKDEQFF TRBD2 TRBV11-3 few TRBJ2-1
TGTGCCTGCGCCTGGGACTCCACAGATACGCAGTATTTT CACAWDSTDTQYF . TRBV30 . TRBJ2-3
TGTGCCAGCAGCCAAGCTGAAGGGAGCTATGGCTACACCTTC CASSQAEGSYGYTF . TRBV3-1/TRBV3-2 . TRBJ1-2
TGTGCCAGCAGTTACAAGGGGACAGGACCTAACTATGGCTACACCTTC CASSYKGTGPNYGYTF TRBD1 TRBV6-5 few TRBJ1-2
TGTGCCAGCAGACTAGGTGGGGGGGAAGCTTTCTTT CASRLGGGEAFF . TRBV12-3/TRBV12-4 few TRBJ1-1
TGTGCCAGCAGTTTCGACAGGGTGCGAGGTGAGCAGTTCTTC CASSFDRVRGEQFF TRBD1 TRBV2 . TRBJ2-1
TGCGCCAGCAGCCAGCCACCGGGACTAGCGGGGGAAGAGACCCAGTACTTC CASSQPPGLAGEETQYF TRBD2 TRBV4-1 . TRBJ2-5
TGTGCCAGCAGTTCCGGACAGGGGAGACTCGGCTATGGCTACACCTTC CASSSGQGRLGYGYTF TRBD1 TRBV28 . TRBJ1-2
TGTGCCAGCAGTTCCCCCCCGGAGAACTACGAGCAGTACTTC CASSSPPENYEQYF . TRBV27 . TRBJ2-7
TGTGCCAGCAGCCAGAGAAAACGCCGGGGTTGGACTGAAGCTTTCTTT CASSQRKRRGWTEAFF . TRBV28 . TRBJ1-1
TGTGCCTGTACAGGGCAGGATAGAGCTAACTATGGCTACACCTTC CACTGQDRANYGYTF . TRBV30 . TRBJ1-2
TGTGCCAGCAGCCAACTAGCGGCGCACAATGAGCAGTTCTTC CASSQLAAHNEQFF TRBD2 TRBV3-1/TRBV3-2 . TRBJ2-1
TGTGCCTGGACCCCGCCGGGAGGAGGAACGCAGTATTTT CAWTPPGGGTQYF TRBD2 TRBV30 . TRBJ2-3
TGTGCCAGCAGCTTAGGTAGTGGGGGGGCCGCCGGGGAGCTGTTTTTT CASSLGSGGAAGELFF . TRBV11-1 . TRBJ2-2
TGTGCCAGCAGCCCCTGGAGGGGCGAGCAGTACTTC CASSPWRGEQYF . TRBV6-5 . TRBJ2-7
TGCGCCAGCAGCTTGGTTCTGGGGAGCACCGGGGAGCTGTTTTTT CASSLVLGSTGELFF . TRBV5-1 . TRBJ2-2
TGTGCCAGCAGTTTTCAAGAAGAGTCCGCCGGGGAGCTGTTTTTT CASSFQEESAGELFF . TRBV2 . TRBJ2-2
TGTGCCAGCAGCCAAGATTACAGGGGCCCCTTGGTTGATACGCAGTATTTT CASSQDYRGPLVDTQYF TRBD1 TRBV4-2 . TRBJ2-3